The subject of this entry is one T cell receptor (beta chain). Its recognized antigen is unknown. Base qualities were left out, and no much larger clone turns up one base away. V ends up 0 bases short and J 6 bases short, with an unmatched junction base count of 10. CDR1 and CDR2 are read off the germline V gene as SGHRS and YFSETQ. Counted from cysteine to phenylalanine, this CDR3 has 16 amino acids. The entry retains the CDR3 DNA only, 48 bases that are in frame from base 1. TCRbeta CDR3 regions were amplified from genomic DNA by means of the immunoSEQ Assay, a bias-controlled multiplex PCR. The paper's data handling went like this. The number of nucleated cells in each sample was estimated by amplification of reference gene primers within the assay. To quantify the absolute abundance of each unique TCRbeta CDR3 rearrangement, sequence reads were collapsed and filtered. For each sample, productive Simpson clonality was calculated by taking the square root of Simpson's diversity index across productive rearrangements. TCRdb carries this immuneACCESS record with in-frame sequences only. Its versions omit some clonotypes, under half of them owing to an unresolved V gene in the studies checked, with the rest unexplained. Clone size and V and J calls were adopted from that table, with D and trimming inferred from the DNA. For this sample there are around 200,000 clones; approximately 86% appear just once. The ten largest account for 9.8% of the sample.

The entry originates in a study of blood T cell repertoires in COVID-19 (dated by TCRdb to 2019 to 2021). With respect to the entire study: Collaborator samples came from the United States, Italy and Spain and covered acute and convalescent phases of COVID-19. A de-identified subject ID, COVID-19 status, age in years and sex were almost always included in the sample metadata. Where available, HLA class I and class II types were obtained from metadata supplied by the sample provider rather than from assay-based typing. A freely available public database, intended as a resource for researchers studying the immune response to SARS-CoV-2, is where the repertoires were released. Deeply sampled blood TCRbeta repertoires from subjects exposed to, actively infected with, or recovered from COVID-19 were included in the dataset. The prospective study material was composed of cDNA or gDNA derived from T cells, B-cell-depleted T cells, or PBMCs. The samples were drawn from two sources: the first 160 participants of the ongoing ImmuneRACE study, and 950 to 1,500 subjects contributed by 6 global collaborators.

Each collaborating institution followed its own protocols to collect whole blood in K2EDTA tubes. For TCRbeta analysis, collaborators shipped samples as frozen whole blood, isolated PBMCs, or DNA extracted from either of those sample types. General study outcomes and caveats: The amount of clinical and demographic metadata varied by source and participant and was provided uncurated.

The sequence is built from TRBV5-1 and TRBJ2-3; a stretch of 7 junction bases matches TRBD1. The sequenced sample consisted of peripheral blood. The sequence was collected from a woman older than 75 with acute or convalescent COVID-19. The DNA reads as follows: TGCGCCAGCAGCTTGGAGGGGGCAGTGCCCCCGGATACGCAGTATTTT. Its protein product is CASSLEGAVPPDTQYF.